The 22 T cell receptor beta chains given below trace back to one sample, sequenced in a study of Graves' ophthalmopathy and Graves' hyperthyroidism. Beta-chain TCR CDR3 regions were amplified from RNA transcripts. RT-PCR with HTBI primers came first, then second-round multiplex PCR. MiXCR was run by TCRdb on the multiplex PCR reads, yielding one entry per CDR3 protein. The data show about 1.1 million distinct CDR3 sequences, 35% to 40% seen once. The material sequenced was peripheral blood or thyroid tissue (not recorded which). These receptors all stem from an adult man with Graves' hyperthyroidism.

Many counts were recorded for this clonotype. The chain is built from TRBV10-3 and TRBJ1-1; perhaps TRBD1 as D (6 bases). The CDR3 loop spans 13 amino acids. Germline loops: CDR1 ENHRY, CDR2 SYGVKD. Trimming removed 10 bases at V and 4 bases at J, with 16 bases between. The CDR3 sequence is CATLTGPGTEAFF. CDR3 DNA sequence: TGTGCCACCTTGACAGGTCCGGGCACTGAAGCTTTCTTT.

This clonotype was seen many times. The chain is built from TRBV25-1 and TRBJ1-3; D gene ambiguous. This CDR3 spans 16 amino acids. Germline CDR1 reads MGHDK; CDR2 reads SYGVNS. The ends were cut back, 2 bases at V and 0 bases at J, with 11 bases in the middle. CDR3 nucleotide sequence: TGTGCCAGCAGTGAACGGTTCCTTAGCTCTGGAAACACCATATATTTT. This codes for CASSERFLSSGNTIYF.

This clonotype has at least ten counts. This rearrangement joins TRBV7-6 to TRBJ2-6; D may correspond to TRBD1 or TRBD2 (6 bases each). This CDR3 comprises 18 residues. In germline, CDR1 is SGHVS, CDR2 FNYEAQ. V dropped 5 bases and J dropped 2 bases, with 19 bases sitting between them. The CDR3 sequence is CASSPTAPGAPGANVLTF. CDR3 in DNA: TGTGCCAGCAGCCCGACGGCCCCGGGGGCCCCTGGGGCCAACGTCCTGACTTTC.

V usage is TRBV4-1 and J usage is TRBJ1-6; D may be TRBD1 (6 bases). This CDR3 contains 16 residues. Germline V gene sequence: CDR1 MGHRA, CDR2 YSYEKL. Trimming cost V 0 bases and J 7 bases, with 13 bases left between them. CDR3 in DNA: TGCGCCAGCAGCCAAGATGGGCAGGGGAGAAATTCACCCCTCCACTTT. It translates to CASSQDGQGRNSPLHF.

On this clonotype itself: This clone may be a read error of a much larger clone one base away. The rearrangement uses TRBV11-2 and TRBJ1-5; D remains ambiguous. CDR1 is SGHAT and CDR2 is FQNNGV in the germline V gene. There are 12 residues in the CDR3. The CDR3 coding sequence is TGTACCAGCAGCTTTGAGGGACAGCCCCAGCATTTT. It codes for CTSSFEGQPQHF.

The genes are TRBV19 and TRBJ1-5; possible D gene TRBD1, 6 bases. Germline V gives CDR1 LNHDA, CDR2 SQIVND (reference sequence). The CDR3 covers 16 residues. Between the trimmed V and J ends, which lost 4 bases and 6 bases, there was a span of 19 bases. The CDR3 DNA follows: TGTGCCAGTAGTAAAAGAAAGGACACGACAGGTCAGCCCCAGCATTTT. Protein sequence: CASSKRKDTTGQPQHF.

The V call is TRBV11-2, the J call TRBJ2-7; TRBD2 is a possible D gene (5 bases). Trimming took 1 base from V and 3 from J, leaving 13 bases between them. In germline, CDR1 is SGHAT, CDR2 FQNNGV. This CDR3 is 15 amino acids long. In DNA form, the CDR3 reads TGTGCCAGCAGCTTAGTGACGAGAGGACTCTACGAGCAGTACTTC. Translated, it gives CASSLVTRGLYEQYF.

Many counts were recorded for this clonotype. The chain recombines TRBV20-1 with TRBJ2-7, with a tentative D call TRBD1 (5 bases). Germline CDR1 and CDR2: DFQATT and SNEGSKA (reference sequence). Trimming removed 6 bases at V and 4 bases at J, with 16 bases between. The CDR3 has 13 residues. The CDR3 is CSAMGRVWYEQYF. CDR3 coding DNA: TGCAGTGCCATGGGCAGGGTGTGGTACGAGCAGTACTTC.

Here the CDR3 DNA reads TGCGCCAGCAGCTTGGGAATAGCGGGAGAGGAGACCCAGTACTTC. Amino acid sequence: CASSLGIAGEETQYF. The rearrangement joins TRBV5-1 to TRBJ2-5; 9 bases fit TRBD2. There are 15 residues in the CDR3. CDR1 is SGHRS, CDR2 YFSETQ, per germline. With 0 bases clipped from V and 5 bases from J, the junction kept 5 bases outside the gene matches.

This clonotype occurred a few times. The chain employs TRBV7-6 and TRBJ2-7; 7 nucleotides line up with TRBD2. Germline trimming cut 5 bases from V and 0 bases from J; bases unmatched to any gene: 7. Germline CDR1 and CDR2: SGHVS and FNYEAQ. This CDR3 contains 15 residues. The CDR3 DNA sequence: TGTGCCAGCAGCGCGGCTAGCGGAGGCTCCTACGAGCAGTACTTC. This encodes CASSAASGGSYEQYF.

This clonotype was found once. V is TRBV29-1 and J is TRBJ1-2, with D perhaps matching TRBD1 (6 bases). Germline V gene data show CDR1 as SQVTM and CDR2 as ANQGSEA. Trimming took off 0 bases at V and 5 bases at J, with 22 bases between the two ends. The length of the CDR3 is 17 residues. This chain's CDR3 is CSVEEGGQGFFAYGYTF. Written as DNA, the CDR3 is TGCAGCGTTGAAGAGGGGGGGCAGGGGTTTTTCGCTTATGGCTACACCTTC.

This clonotype was seen repeatedly, ten times or more. The chain joins TRBV19 to TRBJ1-5; D is unclear. V shed 7 bases and J shed 2 bases, with 18 bases lying between them. This CDR3 comprises 16 residues. Germline CDR1 LNHDA, CDR2 SQIVND (reference sequence). CDR3 in amino acids: CASTPRQTSRNQPQHF. CDR3 nucleotide sequence: TGTGCCAGTACCCCACGTCAGACATCGCGCAATCAGCCCCAGCATTTT.

This clonotype was observed at least ten times. This chain uses TRBV12-3 or TRBV12-4 with TRBJ1-3, with TRBD1 as a possible D gene (5 bases). CDR3 length: 14 residues. Trimming shortened V by 3 bases and J by 3 bases, and 9 bases separated the two germline ends. The CDR3 region has the DNA TGTGCCAGCAGTTTTGGGCAGGGTGGAAACACCATATATTTT. Protein product: CASSFGQGGNTIYF.

With regard to this clonotype: Likely a read error: the CDR3 ends without its conserved phenylalanine or tryptophan. The J gene is TRBJ1-6, the V gene TRBV7-3; D ambiguous. This CDR3 has 15 residues. Trimming pared 6 bases from V and 7 bases from J, leaving 16 bases between. Germline V gene sequence: CDR1 SGHTA, CDR2 FQGTGA. For the CDR3, the DNA is TGTGCCAGCAGTCACCCGATGGGGAAGAATTCACCCCTCCACGTT. Its protein is CASSHPMGKNSPLHV.

This clonotype was picked up a small number of times. The chain couples TRBV7-8 to TRBJ2-2; TRBD1 is a possible D gene (5 bases). The germline CDR1 and CDR2 sequences are SGHVS and FQNEAQ. Trimming removed 5 bases from V and 1 base from J, with 8 bases in between. The CDR3 has 14 amino acids. The CDR3 sequence is CASSETENTGELFF. For the CDR3, the DNA is TGTGCCAGCAGCGAGACAGAGAACACCGGGGAGCTGTTTTTT.

The rearrangement joins TRBV6-2 or TRBV6-3 to TRBJ1-6; no clear D. Germline CDR1 and CDR2: MNHEY and SVGEGT. The ends were cut back, 2 bases at V and 10 bases at J, with 9 bases in the middle. The CDR3 has 13 amino acids. The CDR3 protein is CASSYRPESPLHF. CDR3 coding DNA: TGTGCCAGCAGTTACCGACCGGAGTCACCCCTCCACTTT.

This chain uses TRBV24-1 with TRBJ1-2, with TRBD1 matching over 7 bases. Germline V gene sequence: CDR1 KGHDR, CDR2 SFDVKD. This CDR3 comprises 16 residues. Unmatched junction bases numbered 6, after V lost 3 bases and J lost 0 bases. The CDR3 DNA reads as TGTGCCACCAGTGATCTACGACAGGGCGCTAACTATGGCTACACCTTC. Translated, it gives CATSDLRQGANYGYTF.

This clonotype was counted many times. Written as DNA, the CDR3 is TGCAGTGCTAGCGGGGGGGCCGGGGAGACCCAGTACTTC. Protein: CSASGGAGETQYF. The genes are TRBV20-1 and TRBJ2-5, with TRBD2 identical over 8 bases. CDR3 length: 13 residues. Unmatched junction bases numbered 5, after V lost 3 bases and J lost 5 bases. CDR1 is DFQATT and CDR2 is SNEGSKA in the germline V gene (reference sequence).

This clonotype was recorded a few times. The J gene is TRBJ1-1, the V gene TRBV19; D not resolved. Germline V lookup: CDR1 LNHDA, CDR2 SQIVND (reference sequence). V was shortened by 6 bases and J by 1 base, with 24 bases between the two germline ends. The CDR3 runs 18 residues. CDR3 DNA: TGTGCCAGTAGAGTTTTCGGAGAGTACCTTAGTGGGAACACTGAAGCTTTCTTT. It is translated as CASRVFGEYLSGNTEAFF.

The chain combines TRBV12-3 or TRBV12-4 with TRBJ2-5; 9 positions match TRBD1. CDR3 length equals 16 residues. V was pared by 3 bases and J by 1 base, with 6 bases of the junction left unmatched. For the CDR3, the DNA is TGTGCCAGCAGTTTTTGGACAGGGGTTTTCCAAGAGACCCAGTACTTC. Amino acid sequence: CASSFWTGVFQETQYF.

This clonotype came up many times. The chain recombines TRBV20-1 with TRBJ1-5; possibly TRBD1 for D (6 bases). The V end lost 6 bases, the J end lost 3 bases, and 12 bases lay between the germline ends. Germline-derived CDR1 and CDR2 are DFQATT and SNEGSKA (reference sequence). The CDR3 consists of 13 residues. CDR3 loop: CSAVGQPNQPQHF. The CDR3 DNA is TGCAGTGCCGTAGGACAGCCCAATCAGCCCCAGCATTTT.

This clonotype showed up many times. The chain uses TRBV7-6 and TRBJ1-1; no reliable D call. The germline gives CDR1 SGHVS, CDR2 FNYEAQ. V lost 1 base and J lost 3, with 12 bases in between. The CDR3 has 15 amino acids. CDR3 region: CASSLEAGSDTEAFF. CDR3 in DNA: TGTGCCAGCAGCTTAGAAGCGGGTTCCGACACTGAAGCTTTCTTT.